The rows below give T cell receptor beta chains drawn from one sample of a study of cytomegalovirus exposure and HLA in healthy donors. Profiled with immunoSEQ multiplex PCR; TCRdb holds only in-frame clones, not every one. The sample yields 100,000 to 150,000 clones, approximately 89% seen once. Sequencing used PBMCs. The receptor set was obtained from a man between 25 and 39 years old in good health and CMV-seronegative. Both conserved end residues are part of each CDR3.

TRBV6-6,TRBJ1-4,14,CASSRQGPGEKLFF
TRBV27,TRBJ2-2,13,CASRQGATGELFF
TRBV7-9,TRBJ2-1,12,CASSLLDNEQFF
TRBV19,TRBJ1-5,12,CASSIGGQPQHF
TRBV2,TRBJ1-1,13,CASRWTANTEAFF
TRBV29-1,TRBJ1-2,16,CSVEDGQGDGVFGYTF
TRBV18,TRBJ2-3,13,CASSLRTEDTQYF
TRBV27,TRBJ1-1,15,CASSFGGEGRSEAFF
TRBV5-6,TRBJ1-2,14,CASSLYRGHYGYTF
TRBV19,TRBJ2-7,20,CASSIGDGHWGTTGSYEQYF
TRBV2,TRBJ1-6,14,CASSGPSGFGPLHF
TRBV5-1,TRBJ2-1,15,CASSLQRGPRNEQFF
TRBV5-1,TRBJ1-2,12,CASSTGVGGYTF
TRBV19,TRBJ1-1,15,CASSFGQGINTEAFF
TRBV6-1,TRBJ2-1,18,CASSETTQGASSYNEQFF
TRBV6-5,TRBJ1-1,14,CASSFSVLNTEAFF
TRBV15,TRBJ1-1,12,CATGQGNTEAFF
TRBV27,TRBJ1-4,13,CASSLPGQEKLFF
TRBV11-2,TRBJ2-1,15,CASSPTSGVRNEQFF
TRBV4-3,TRBJ2-2,14,CASSRDAGTGELFF
TRBV18,TRBJ2-3,17,CASSLYSGGSPDDTQYF
TRBV29-1,TRBJ2-7,13,CSVEWGTGNEQYF
TRBV25-1,TRBJ1-2,17,CASSEWEGQGANYGYTF
TRBV7-9,TRBJ1-1,14,CASSHRAENTEAFF
TRBV5-1,TRBJ1-1,13,CASSSQGSTEAFF
TRBV5-8,TRBJ2-7,13,CASSIAQTYEQYF
TRBV5-5,TRBJ1-5,18,CASSPGPGTVYSNQPQHF
TRBV18,TRBJ1-5,14,CASSSGQVNQPQHF
TRBV6-5,TRBJ1-1,14,CASRPGTDYTEAFF
TRBV29-1,TRBJ2-7,13,CSVALTGTYEQYF
TRBV2,TRBJ2-7,11,CAEGGEYEQYF
TRBV9,TRBJ2-1,16,CASSVYLVGDYNEQFF
TRBV11-3,TRBJ2-6,15,CASSPGASGANVLTF